The T cell receptor (beta chain) under discussion was sequenced for a study of T cell responses to AZD1222 COVID-19 vaccine. Study-wide findings and caveats: Spike-specific TCR breadth and depth were elevated following two AZD1222 doses.

This CDR3 has 14 amino acids. V trimming: 8 bases; J trimming: 8 bases; junction bases outside the gene matches: 10. Germline V gene lookup returns CDR1 MNHEY and CDR2 SVGAGI. Pooling was applied to second doses at about 4 or about 12 weeks. Clones were sequenced by immunoSEQ multiplex PCR, and TCRdb holds only the in-frame ones, with some missing. The sample has under 200,000 clones, 90% to 95% seen once. To note about this clone: Antigen: not known.

The specimen was peripheral blood, collected 28 days after the second AZD1222 dose. The genes are TRBV6-5 and TRBJ2-1; the match to TRBD2 covers 9 bases. This TCR derives from an adult who received the AZD1222 COVID-19 vaccine. DNA of the CDR3: TGTGCCAGCTCGGGCGGGGGGGCTGTGGATGAGCAGTTCTTC. This translates into CASSGGGAVDEQFF.